This is a list of T cell receptor beta chains from one sample in a study of T cell changes during pregnancy in multiple sclerosis. Assay used: immunoSEQ multiplex PCR; TCRdb lists only in-frame clones, some missing. Found here are some 85,000 clones, 90% to 95% of them singletons; the top ten hold 0.85% to 1.3%. Sequenced here: peripheral blood, sampled in the second trimester of pregnancy. Receptors originate from a female donor with multiple sclerosis, enrolled in a pregnancy study. Both conserved end residues are part of each CDR3. A D gene is named only where the DNA matches it firmly. Rows give clone size only sometimes, using once, few, many, or a class for an expanded clone.

v_call	j_call	clone_size	d_call	cdr3_nt	cdr3_aa
TRBV6-1	TRBJ2-3	-	-	TGTGCCAGCAGTGGGACAGTCACAGATACGCAGTATTTT	CASSGTVTDTQYF
TRBV4-2	TRBJ2-1	-	-	TGTGCCAGCAGCCAAGCACGGGAGCCCTTCAATGAGCAGTTCTTC	CASSQAREPFNEQFF
TRBV2	TRBJ2-1	-	TRBD1	TGTGCCAGCAGCGTTACAGGGGGCAATGAGCAGTTCTTC	CASSVTGGNEQFF
TRBV11-2	TRBJ2-1	-	TRBD2	TGTGCCAGCAGCCCTCCGGGACTAGCTATAAACAATGAGCAGTTCTTC	CASSPPGLAINNEQFF
TRBV25-1	TRBJ2-7	-	-	TGTGCCAGCAGTGAATATACTGACGGGGGTCGCTCCTACGAGCAGTACTTC	CASSEYTDGGRSYEQYF
TRBV30	TRBJ1-1	-	-	TGTGCCTGGTATACTGTGAATATGGCTTTCTTT	CAWYTVNMAFF
TRBV28	TRBJ1-5	-	TRBD1	TGTGCCAGCAGTCGGCAGACAGGGCAGAATCAGCCCCAGCATTTT	CASSRQTGQNQPQHF
TRBV4-2	TRBJ1-1	-	-	TGTGCCAGCAGCTCCGACAGAAAAAACACTGAAGCTTTCTTT	CASSSDRKNTEAFF
TRBV9	TRBJ2-3	-	-	TGTGCCAGCAGCGTAGAGGGGGGGGGCCTGAGGGCAGATACGCAGTATTTT	CASSVEGGGLRADTQYF
TRBV21-1	TRBJ2-1	-	-	TGTGCCAGCAGCACCCTGGGACTTGACAATGAGCAGTTCTTC	CASSTLGLDNEQFF
TRBV11-2	TRBJ1-1	-	-	TGTGCCAGCAGCCCAGGGTTAGTCTCCGGTGAAGCTTTCTTT	CASSPGLVSGEAFF
TRBV7-2	TRBJ2-1	once	-	TGTGCCAGCAGCCAGGGCCGGACAGTCTCCTACAATGAGCAGTTCTTC	CASSQGRTVSYNEQFF
TRBV27	TRBJ2-5	-	TRBD1	TGTGCCAGCAGTTCCAACAAAAGGGGGCTCCGGGAGACCCAGTACTTC	CASSSNKRGLRETQYF
TRBV4-1	TRBJ1-2	-	TRBD1	TGCGCCAGCAGCCACCGGTTAGATTGGGACAGCGGTTATGGCTACACCTTC	CASSHRLDWDSGYGYTF
TRBV4-1	TRBJ2-3	-	-	TGCGCCAGCAGCCGATTGGAGGGGTCAGATACGCAGTATTTT	CASSRLEGSDTQYF
TRBV7-9	TRBJ2-3	-	TRBD2	TGTGCCAGCAGCCTACCGGGACTAGGATCAGATACGCAGTATTTT	CASSLPGLGSDTQYF
TRBV6-6	TRBJ2-5	-	-	TGTGCCAGCAGTCGCCCCCAAGCGGGCCTTCGAGAGACCCAGTACTTC	CASSRPQAGLRETQYF
TRBV11-3	TRBJ2-3	-	TRBD2	TGTGCCAGCAGCTTAGAGGGCGGCGCGGGAGGCCGGGATACGCAGTATTTT	CASSLEGGAGGRDTQYF
TRBV11-2	TRBJ2-3	-	TRBD2	TGTGCCAGCTCAAAGACTAGCGGAGTTACAGATACGCAGTATTTT	CASSKTSGVTDTQYF
TRBV2	TRBJ1-2	-	-	TGTGCCAGCAGTGTTGCGGGAATAGGCGGCTACACCTTC	CASSVAGIGGYTF
TRBV7-2	TRBJ2-7	-	TRBD2	TGTGCCAGCAGCAGGGTTTCAGCGGGAGGGGGTCCCCACGAGCAGTACTTC	CASSRVSAGGGPHEQYF
TRBV4-3	TRBJ2-7	-	-	TGCGCCAGCAGCCTCGGATTGAGGACACTCTCCTACGAGCAGTACTTC	CASSLGLRTLSYEQYF
TRBV5-1	TRBJ2-7	-	-	TGCGCCAGCAGATCAGGGTTGGACGAGCAGTACTTC	CASRSGLDEQYF
TRBV4-1	TRBJ2-5	-	TRBD1	TGCGCCAGCAGCCAGAAGCTCTGGGACAGGAAACAAGAGACCCAGTACTTC	CASSQKLWDRKQETQYF
TRBV29-1	TRBJ2-1	-	-	TGCAGCGTTGAAGGGTACAACGAGCAGTTCTTC	CSVEGYNEQFF
TRBV28	TRBJ1-2	-	-	TGTGCCAGCAGTCTCGACATCGCCATGAGCTACACCTTC	CASSLDIAMSYTF
TRBV6-5	TRBJ1-1	once	-	TGTGCCAGCAGCCCCGGACAAATGAACACTGAAGCTTTCTTT	CASSPGQMNTEAFF
TRBV19	TRBJ1-2	-	TRBD1	TGTGCCAGTAGTACCCGGACAGGCGAAAACGACATAGGCTATGGCTACACCTTC	CASSTRTGENDIGYGYTF
TRBV19	TRBJ2-1	-	-	TGTGCCAGCCGGATCCCGGGGGTCAATGAGCAGTTCTTC	CASRIPGVNEQFF
TRBV27	TRBJ2-7	-	-	TGTGCCAGCAGTTTACGAGGGGGTGGCGAGCAGTACTTC	CASSLRGGGEQYF
TRBV28	TRBJ2-7	-	TRBD2	TGTGCCAGCAGTTTAGCTAGCGGGAGGGCCCTCTACGAGCAGTACTTC	CASSLASGRALYEQYF
TRBV27	TRBJ1-3	-	TRBD1	TGTGCCAGCAGTTTACACAGGGGGCCTGGAAACACCATATATTTT	CASSLHRGPGNTIYF
TRBV5-1	TRBJ2-7	-	TRBD2	TGCGCCAGCAGCTCCCGGGGGGGAGGGTCCTACGAGCAGTACTTC	CASSSRGGGSYEQYF